The text below deals with one TCR beta chain. Its specificity is unknown. This record comes from a study of response to subunit inactivated influenza vaccine. Notes on the study in general: Each seasonal influenza vaccination recruits few new T cells, the authors suggested.

Each CDR3 protein gets one entry after TCRdb re-called the RT-PCR reads with MiXCR. The data show hundreds of thousands of distinct CDR3 sequences, less than 15% seen once. The CDR3 totals 15 residues. Germline V CDR1 and CDR2: DFQATT, SNEGSKA (reference sequence). V shed 5 bases, J shed 1 base, and the junction held 5 bases outside the gene matches. The sequence was obtained from a man over 45 who received an inactivated influenza vaccine. The J gene is TRBJ1-5, the V gene TRBV20-1; 10 bases are a match to TRBD1. The sequencing here drew on PBMCs from blood, taken less than 15 days before vaccination. CDR3 nucleotides: TGCAGTGCTTTAGGACAGGGGGTAAGCAATCAGCCCCAGCATTTT. This translates into CSALGQGVSNQPQHF.